This T cell receptor beta chain was captured in a study of blood T cell repertoires in COVID-19. Across the whole study: Both acute and convalescent COVID-19 samples were obtained from the United States, Italy and Spain.

Participant-given clinical history determined each cohort assignment. Cohort 3 donors were reported recovered after two negative PCRs, clearance, or symptom resolution. This CDR3 is built from 15 residues. V lost 4 bases, J lost 2 bases, and 6 bases stayed unmatched. The germline V gene encodes CDR1 SEHNR and CDR2 FQNEAQ (reference sequence). Study processing details: Amplification of reference gene primers was used by the study to estimate nucleated cell counts. Assay: immunoSEQ multiplex PCR; the TCRdb copy retains only in-frame clones and omits some. The V and J calls and clone size were taken over from that table, and D and trimming were inferred from the DNA. This sample yields 200,000 to 250,000 clones, of which 82% are seen a single time; about 3.4% belongs to the top ten.

The sequenced sample was PBMCs or T cells enriched from blood (not recorded which). The chain carries TRBV7-9 and TRBJ1-1, with 8 bases fitting TRBD1. This TCR was sampled from a woman aged 55 to 70 who had recovered from COVID-19. As DNA, the CDR3 is TGTGCCAGCAGCTCACCAGGGGGCGTCAACACTGAAGCTTTCTTT. Translated, it gives CASSSPGGVNTEAFF.